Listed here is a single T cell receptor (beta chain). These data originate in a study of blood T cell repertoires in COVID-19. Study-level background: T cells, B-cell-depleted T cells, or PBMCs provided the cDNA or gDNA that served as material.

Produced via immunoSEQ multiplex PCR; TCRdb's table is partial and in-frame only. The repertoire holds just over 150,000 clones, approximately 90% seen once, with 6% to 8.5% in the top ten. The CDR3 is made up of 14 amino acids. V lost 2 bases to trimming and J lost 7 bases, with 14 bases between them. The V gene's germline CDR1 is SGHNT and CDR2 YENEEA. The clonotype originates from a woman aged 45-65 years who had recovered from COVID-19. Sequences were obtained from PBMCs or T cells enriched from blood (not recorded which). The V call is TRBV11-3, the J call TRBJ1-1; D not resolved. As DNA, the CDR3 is TGTGCCAGCAGCTTAACGCGGGAGAGCTTTGAAGCTTTCTTT. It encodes CASSLTRESFEAFF. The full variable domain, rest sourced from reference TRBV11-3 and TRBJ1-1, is EAGVVQSPRYKIIEKKQPVAFWCNPISGHNTLYWYLQNLGQGPELLIRYENEEAVDDSQLPKDRFSAERLKGVDSTLKIQPAELGDSAVYLCASSLTRESFEAFFGQGTRLTVV.